Included here is one TCR beta chain sequence, with context. This CDR3 has 14 residues. Trimming shortened V by 5 bases and J by 2 bases, and 9 bases separated the two germline ends. In germline, CDR1 is MNHNS, CDR2 SASEGT. This specimen belongs to a study of CD4 T cells in relation to SARS-CoV-2 and coronaviruses. Uncultured naive and memory CD4+ T cells supplied DNA for deep TCR-beta sequencing. Assay used: immunoSEQ multiplex PCR; TCRdb lists only in-frame clones, some missing. The sample contains some 40,000 clones, roughly 88% of which appear only once. Material: memory CD4+ T cells from PBMCs. The receptor was derived from an adult with COVID-19. V is TRBV6-1 and J is TRBJ2-2; a possible D gene is TRBD1 (5 bases). The CDR3 region has the DNA TGTGCCAGCAGTCTCCGGACAAACACCGGGGAGCTGTTTTTT. Its protein product is CASSLRTNTGELFF.